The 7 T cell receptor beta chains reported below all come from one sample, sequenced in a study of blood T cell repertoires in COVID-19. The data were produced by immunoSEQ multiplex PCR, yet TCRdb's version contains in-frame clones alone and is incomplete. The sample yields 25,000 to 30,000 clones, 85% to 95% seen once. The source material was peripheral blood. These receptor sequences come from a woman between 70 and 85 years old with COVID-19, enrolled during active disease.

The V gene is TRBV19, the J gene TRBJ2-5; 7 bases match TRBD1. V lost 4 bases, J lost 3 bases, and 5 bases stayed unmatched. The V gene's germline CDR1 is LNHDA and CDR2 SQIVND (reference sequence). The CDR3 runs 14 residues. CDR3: CASSKTGTEETQYF. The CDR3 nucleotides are TGTGCCAGTAGTAAGACGGGGACAGAAGAGACCCAGTACTTC.

The CDR3 DNA is TGCGCCAGCAGCCACAGCGCGAGGAGGGACGAGCAGTACTTC. Translated: CASSHSARRDEQYF. The V gene is TRBV4-1, the J gene TRBJ2-7; tentatively, D is TRBD2 (6 bases). V was shortened by 3 bases and J by 5 bases, with 14 bases between the two germline ends. The CDR3 extends over 14 amino acids. Germline V CDR1 and CDR2: MGHRA, YSYEKL.

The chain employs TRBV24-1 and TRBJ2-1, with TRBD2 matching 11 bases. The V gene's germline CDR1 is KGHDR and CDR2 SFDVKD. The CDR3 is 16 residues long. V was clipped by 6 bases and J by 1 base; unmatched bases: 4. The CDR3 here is CATSRTSGYSYNEQFF. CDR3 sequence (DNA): TGTGCCACCAGTAGGACTAGCGGGTATTCCTACAATGAGCAGTTCTTC.

CDR3 amino acids: CASSLRLAGRSPKTQYF. The CDR3 region has the DNA TGTGCCAGCAGTTTACGACTAGCGGGACGTAGTCCGAAGACCCAGTACTTC. The chain is built from TRBV27 and TRBJ2-5; TRBD2 aligns across 11 bases. Germline V CDR1 and CDR2: MNHEY, SMNVEV (reference sequence). V shed 2 bases and J 6 bases; nucleotides not matched to a gene: 11. This CDR3 contains 17 residues.

The CDR3 DNA is TGTGCCAGCAGACTAGCGGGAGCCAATGAGCAGTTCTTC. Its protein is CASRLAGANEQFF. V and J are TRBV7-8 and TRBJ2-1; 11 nucleotides line up with TRBD2. This CDR3 region has 13 residues. Germline V CDR1 and CDR2: SGHVS, FQNEAQ. The trim removed 6 bases at V and 6 bases at J, leaving 1 base unmatched.

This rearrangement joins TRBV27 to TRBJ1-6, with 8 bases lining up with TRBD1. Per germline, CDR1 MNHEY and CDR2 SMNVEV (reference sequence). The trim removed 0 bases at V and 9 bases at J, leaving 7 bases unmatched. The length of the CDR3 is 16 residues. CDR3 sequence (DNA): TGTGCCAGCAGTTTATCTGCATCAGGGGGCAGTTCACCCCTCCACTTT. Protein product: CASSLSASGGSSPLHF.

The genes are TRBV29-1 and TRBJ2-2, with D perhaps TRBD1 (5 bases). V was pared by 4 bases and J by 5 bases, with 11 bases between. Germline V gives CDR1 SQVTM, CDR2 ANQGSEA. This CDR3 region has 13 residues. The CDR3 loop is CSVAQELTGELFF. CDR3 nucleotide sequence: TGCAGCGTTGCACAGGAACTAACCGGGGAGCTGTTTTTT.